Below, 27 T cell receptor beta chains from the same sample are listed, as sequenced in a study of beta chain features in type 1 diabetes. Study-wide results and limits: Across all four CD4+ subsets, people with type 1 diabetes showed modestly shorter TCRB CDR3s.

No antigen has been assigned to these receptors. The whole isolated RNA underwent reverse transcription, so sequencing captured expressed TCRB transcripts. Assay: immunoSEQ multiplex PCR; the TCRdb copy retains only in-frame clones and omits some. This sample has more than 550,000 clones, with over 13% found just once. Source material: naive CD4+ T cells from blood. The receptors stem from a man aged 18 to 30 with type 1 diabetes.

This clone was observed a few times. The chain is built from TRBV9 and TRBJ1-2; D perhaps matches TRBD1 (5 bases). Between the trimmed V and J ends, which lost 0 bases and 6 bases, there was a span of 12 bases. The CDR3 has 14 residues. Germline CDR1 is SGDLS and CDR2 is YYNGEE. The CDR3 is CASSVDGAGHGYTF. The CDR3 nucleotides are TGTGCCAGCAGCGTAGATGGGGCAGGCCATGGCTACACCTTC.

The V and J genes are TRBV7-9 and TRBJ2-2, with 7 bases aligning to TRBD1. The J segment lost 2 bases and the V segment lost 5 bases, leaving 11 bases of the junction unmatched. There are 17 residues in the CDR3. Per germline, CDR1 SEHNR and CDR2 FQNEAQ (reference sequence). The CDR3 region is CASSPSGQDVNTGELFF. CDR3 coding DNA: TGTGCCAGCAGCCCCAGTGGACAGGATGTAAACACCGGGGAGCTGTTTTTT.

The chain recombines TRBV19 with TRBJ2-1; D gene ambiguous. The CDR3 covers 15 residues. Per the germline V gene, CDR1 is LNHDA and CDR2 is SQIVND (reference sequence). V was clipped by 0 bases and J by 10 bases, with 16 bases between them. The CDR3 DNA sequence: TGTGCCAGTAGTATAGATCTACCAGGCCGACGGGAGCAGTTCTTC. Translated, it gives CASSIDLPGRREQFF. Complete variable domain (other parts from reference TRBV19 and TRBJ2-1): DGGITQSPKYLFRKEGQNVTLSCEQNLNHDAMYWYRQDPGQGLRLIYYSQIVNDFQKGDIAEGYSVSREKKESFPLTVTSAQKNPTAFYLCASSIDLPGRREQFFGPGTRLTVL.

V gene TRBV7-3 combines with J gene TRBJ2-3; weak D call: TRBD1 (5 bases). The CDR3 has 13 amino acids. CDR1 and CDR2 from the germline V gene are SGHTA and FQGTGA. V was shortened by 5 bases and J by 3 bases, with 9 bases between the two germline ends. Here the CDR3 DNA reads TGTGCCAGCAGCACCGGACAAACAGATACGCAGTATTTT. It codes for CASSTGQTDTQYF.

There are a few counts of this clone. The V gene is TRBV29-1, the J gene TRBJ2-2, with a possible D match to TRBD1 (5 bases). The V gene lost 6 bases and the J gene lost 3 bases, with 14 bases spanning the gap. This CDR3 has 14 amino acids. Looked up from germline, CDR1 is SQVTM and CDR2 is ANQGSEA. CDR3 sequence (DNA): TGCAGCGTCGCCCTAGGGGTACACACCGGGGAGCTGTTTTTT. This translates into CSVALGVHTGELFF.

The rearrangement links TRBV25-1 to TRBJ2-2, with 7 bases fitting TRBD1. Germline trimming cut 3 bases from V and 3 bases from J; bases unmatched to any gene: 10. The CDR3 has 17 residues. Germline V CDR1 and CDR2: MGHDK, SYGVNS. CDR3: CASSERDRVWDTGELFF. Here the CDR3 DNA reads TGTGCCAGCAGTGAGAGAGACAGGGTATGGGACACCGGGGAGCTGTTTTTT.

This clone has a handful of counts. The rearrangement links TRBV4-3 to TRBJ2-7, with D perhaps matching TRBD1 (5 bases). The CDR3 loop spans 15 amino acids. Germline CDR1 is LGHNA and CDR2 is YSLEER. V lost 1 base, J lost 4 bases, and 14 bases lay in between. The CDR3 DNA is TGCGCCAGCAGCCAAGGTCCGGCAAAGGGGTACGAGCAGTACTTC. Translated, it gives CASSQGPAKGYEQYF.

In DNA form, the CDR3 reads TGTGCCAGCATGGGGGTCAGGGCTAACTATGGCTACACCTTC. It codes for CASMGVRANYGYTF. The V and J genes are TRBV7-9 and TRBJ1-2; D is possibly TRBD1 (5 bases). V was clipped by 7 bases and J by 0 bases, with 12 bases between them. The CDR3 is made up of 14 amino acids. Germline CDR1 reads SEHNR; CDR2 reads FQNEAQ (reference sequence).

In this sample, this clone turned up a few times. The junction departs from germline at one end; a sequencing error may be responsible. The V gene is TRBV30, the J gene TRBJ1-1; the D gene is possibly TRBD1 (5 bases). This CDR3 spans 13 amino acids. Germline V gene lookup returns CDR1 GTSNPN and CDR2 SVGIG (reference sequence). CDR3 region: CAWSVLIKERRVF. The CDR3 DNA follows: TGTGCCTGGAGTGTACTCATAAAAGAGCGCAGGGTCTTT.

This clone was found a few times. The V call is TRBV2, the J call TRBJ1-2, with 9 bases identical to TRBD1. V lost 10 bases and J lost 7; bases outside the gene matches: 7. Germline V gene data show CDR1 as SNHLY and CDR2 as FYNNEI. The CDR3 sequence is 12 residues long. The CDR3 sequence is CAKWDRDVGYTF. The CDR3 region has the DNA TGTGCCAAATGGGACAGGGATGTTGGCTACACCTTC.

This clone was detected only a few times. The chain employs TRBV29-1 and TRBJ2-5; D perhaps matches TRBD2 (6 bases). The CDR3 extends over 12 amino acids. The germline gives CDR1 SQVTM, CDR2 ANQGSEA. Trimming removed 4 bases at V and 5 bases at J, with 11 bases between. CDR3 protein: CSVGGTGETQYF. CDR3 DNA: TGCAGCGTTGGGGGGACTGGGGAGACCCAGTACTTC.

This rearrangement joins TRBV15 to TRBJ1-3; no clear D. Germline CDR1 is LNHNV and CDR2 is YYDKDF (reference sequence). The V and J ends lost 5 bases and 4 bases respectively, with 9 bases between them. This CDR3 comprises 13 residues. The CDR3 nucleotides read TGTGCCACCAGCTTGAGCAGGGGAAACACCATATATTTT. Translating it yields CATSLSRGNTIYF.

This clone was found a few times. This chain connects TRBV14 to TRBJ2-1; TRBD2 matches at 10 bases. V lost 4 bases and J lost 5; bases outside the gene matches: 11. Germline lookup yields CDR1 SGHDN and CDR2 FVKESK. The CDR3 length is 17 residues. For the CDR3, the DNA is TGTGCCAGCAGCCCCCGGCTGGGCCTAGCGGGAGACAATGAGCAGTTCTTC. Translating gives CASSPRLGLAGDNEQFF.

Only a few counts were recorded for this clone. Within the sample, other DNA sequences also encode this same CDR3. The chain combines TRBV30 with TRBJ2-7; the match to TRBD1 covers 7 bases. This CDR3 has 13 residues. With 4 bases clipped from V and 4 bases from J, the junction kept 7 bases outside the gene matches. CDR1 and CDR2 (germline): GTSNPN, SVGIG (reference sequence). Here the CDR3 DNA reads TGTGCCTGGACCCGGGACAGACCGTACGAGCAGTACTTC. Protein: CAWTRDRPYEQYF. Together with reference TRBV30 and TRBJ2-7, the CDR3 gives the full variable domain: SQTIHQWPATLVQPVGSPLSLECTVEGTSNPNLYWYRQAAGRGLQLLFYSVGIGQISSEVPQNLSASRPQDRQFILSSKKLLLSDSGFYLCAWTRDRPYEQYFGPGTRLTVT.

The V call is TRBV19, the J call TRBJ1-5; a weak D match, TRBD1 (6 bases). The germline V gene encodes CDR1 LNHDA and CDR2 SQIVND (reference sequence). Trimming cost V 3 bases and J 3 bases, with 12 bases left between them. The CDR3 has 15 amino acids. CDR3: CASSISGTINQPQHF. CDR3 nucleotides: TGTGCCAGTAGTATCTCCGGGACAATCAATCAGCCCCAGCATTTT.

The rearrangement uses TRBV30 and TRBJ1-1; perhaps TRBD1 as D (6 bases). In germline, CDR1 is GTSNPN, CDR2 SVGIG (reference sequence). The CDR3 is made up of 15 amino acids. V lost 3 bases, J lost 5 bases, and 19 bases lay in between. The CDR3 loop reads CAWRVGDRINTEAFF. The CDR3 coding sequence is TGTGCCTGGAGGGTAGGTGACAGGATAAATACTGAAGCTTTCTTT. The variable domain in full, completed from reference TRBV30 and TRBJ1-1, reads SQTIHQWPATLVQPVGSPLSLECTVEGTSNPNLYWYRQAAGRGLQLLFYSVGIGQISSEVPQNLSASRPQDRQFILSSKKLLLSDSGFYLCAWRVGDRINTEAFFGQGTRLTVV.

This clone has just a few counts. The chain joins TRBV7-9 to TRBJ2-1; 7 bases line up with TRBD1. Trimming removed 5 bases from V and 10 bases from J; junction bases left unmatched: 11. The CDR3 is 14 amino acids. Germline V gene data show CDR1 as SEHNR and CDR2 as FQNEAQ (reference sequence). For the CDR3, the DNA is TGTGCCAGCAGCGACAGGGTGGTCGTCGGAGAGCAGTTCTTC. This codes for CASSDRVVVGEQFF. The variable domain in full, completed from reference TRBV7-9 and TRBJ2-1, reads DTGVSQNPRHKITKRGQNVTFRCDPISEHNRLYWYRQTLGQGPEFLTYFQNEAQLEKSRLLSDRFSAERPKGSFSTLEIQRTEQGDSAMYLCASSDRVVVGEQFFGPGTRLTVL.

V is TRBV25-1 and J is TRBJ2-1; the D gene is possibly TRBD1 (6 bases). Per the germline V gene, CDR1 is MGHDK and CDR2 is SYGVNS. V was trimmed by 1 base and J by 2 bases, leaving 12 bases between them. The CDR3 has 16 amino acids. The DNA for the CDR3 is TGTGCCAGCAGTGAATTGGGGGCAAACACCTACAATGAGCAGTTCTTC. Protein: CASSELGANTYNEQFF.

The genes are TRBV6-5 and TRBJ2-7, with TRBD1 identical over 8 bases. CDR1 is MNHEY, CDR2 SVGAGI, per germline. After removal of 6 bases from V and 6 bases from J, the junction contained 7 bases not matched to a gene. CDR3 size: 13 residues. The CDR3 DNA is TGTGCCAGCAGACCCGGACAGGGAGGCGAGCAGTACTTC. Residues: CASRPGQGGEQYF.

A few counts support this clone. V is TRBV7-9 and J is TRBJ2-6, with no clear D. The ends were cut back, 9 bases at V and 0 bases at J, with 3 bases in the middle. Germline V lookup: CDR1 SEHNR, CDR2 FQNEAQ (reference sequence). CDR3 size: 12 residues. The CDR3 protein is CARPSGANVLTF. In DNA form, the CDR3 reads TGTGCCAGGCCCTCTGGGGCCAACGTCCTGACTTTC.

This clone appeared a few times. The CDR3 is CATSALRNQPQHF. CDR3 nucleotides: TGTGCCACCAGTGCCTTGAGGAACCAGCCCCAGCATTTT. This sequence joins TRBV15 and TRBJ1-5, with D unresolved. Germline CDR1 LNHNV, CDR2 YYDKDF (reference sequence). Deletions cut 6 bases from V and 7 bases from J, with 13 bases between. CDR3 length: 13 residues. Based on the CDR3 plus reference TRBV15 and TRBJ1-5, the full variable domain is DAMVIQNPRYQVTQFGKPVTLSCSQTLNHNVMYWYQQKSSQAPKLLFHYYDKDFNNEADTPDNFQSRRPNTSFCFLDIRSPGLGDTAMYLCATSALRNQPQHFGDGTRLSIL.

This chain joins TRBV29-1 and TRBJ2-3, with D perhaps matching TRBD1 (6 bases). Germline V gives CDR1 SQVTM, CDR2 ANQGSEA. This CDR3 has 16 residues. V gave up 7 bases and J gave up 1 base, with 21 bases separating them. The chain's CDR3 is CSATGSGVIGTDTQYF. For the CDR3, the DNA is TGCAGCGCCACTGGGTCAGGGGTGATCGGCACAGATACGCAGTATTTT.

This clone has more than one count but fewer than ten. In the same sample, other DNA sequences code for this CDR3. J is TRBJ2-1 and V is TRBV7-2; 9 bases agree with TRBD2. CDR3 length: 15 amino acids. CDR1 SGHTA and CDR2 FQGNSA come from the germline V gene. Germline trimming cut 1 base from V and 2 bases from J; bases unmatched to any gene: 0. This CDR3 is CASSLGLAAYNEQFF. The CDR3 DNA reads as TGTGCCAGCAGCTTAGGACTAGCGGCCTACAATGAGCAGTTCTTC.

The chain links TRBV28 to TRBJ2-7; 9 nucleotides agree with TRBD1. CDR1 MDHEN and CDR2 SYDVKM come from the germline V gene. This CDR3 has 15 amino acids. The trim removed 8 bases at V and 1 base at J, leaving 9 bases unmatched. This chain's CDR3 is CASESPGTGSYEQYF. CDR3 nucleotides: TGTGCCAGCGAGTCGCCCGGGACAGGGTCCTACGAGCAGTACTTC.

The sample holds a few counts of this clone. The rearrangement uses TRBV30 and TRBJ2-3, with D uncertain. Trimming pared 2 bases from V and 0 bases from J, leaving 21 bases between. Germline values: CDR1 GTSNPN, CDR2 SVGIG (reference sequence). The CDR3 totals 18 residues. The CDR3 DNA follows: TGTGCCTGGAGTCTCCCCCCTGCGGCCACGCCTAGCACAGATACGCAGTATTTT. This translates into CAWSLPPAATPSTDTQYF.

This chain links TRBV5-1 with TRBJ2-3; 13 nucleotides align to TRBD2. The CDR3 covers 16 residues. The germline V gene has CDR1 SGHRS and CDR2 YFSETQ. With 4 bases clipped from V and 2 bases from J, the junction kept 4 bases outside the gene matches. The CDR3 nucleotides are TGCGCCAGCAGCGATGGGACTAGCGGGAACACAGATACGCAGTATTTT. This codes for CASSDGTSGNTDTQYF.

V usage is TRBV4-3 and J usage is TRBJ2-5; 7 bases are shared with TRBD2. The J call could be wrong; TRBJ2-7 is a better fit for the DNA end. The CDR3 is 16 residues long. Per germline, CDR1 LGHNA and CDR2 YSLEER. The CDR3 DNA reads TGCGCCAGCAGCCCTTGGACCGGGACTACCGGATACGAGCAGTACTTC. This codes for CASSPWTGTTGYEQYF.